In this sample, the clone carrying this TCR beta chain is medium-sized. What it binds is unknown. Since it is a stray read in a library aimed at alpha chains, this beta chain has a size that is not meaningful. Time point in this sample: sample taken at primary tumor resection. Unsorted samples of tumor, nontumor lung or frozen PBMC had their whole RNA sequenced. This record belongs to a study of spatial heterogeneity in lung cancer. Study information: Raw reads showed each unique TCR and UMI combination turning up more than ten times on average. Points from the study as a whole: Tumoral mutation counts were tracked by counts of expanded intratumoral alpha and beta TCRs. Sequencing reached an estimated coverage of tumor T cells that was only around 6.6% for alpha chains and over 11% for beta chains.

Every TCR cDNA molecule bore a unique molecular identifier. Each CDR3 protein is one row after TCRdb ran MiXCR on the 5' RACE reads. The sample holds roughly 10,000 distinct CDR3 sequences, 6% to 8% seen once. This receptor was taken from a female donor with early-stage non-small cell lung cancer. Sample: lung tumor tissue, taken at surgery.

The CDR3 DNA sequence: TGTGCCAGCAGTTCCCGACCGAGCTACAATGAGCAGTTCTTC. Translation gives CASSSRPSYNEQFF. The chain recombines TRBV27 with TRBJ2-1; D gene ambiguous. The CDR3 spans 14 residues. In germline, CDR1 is MNHEY, CDR2 SMNVEV (reference sequence). Trimming cost V 4 bases and J 3 bases, with 10 bases left between them.